This is a list of T cell receptor beta chains from one sample in a study of CXCR3-negative and CXCR3-positive naive CD8 T cells. TCRdb re-called the 5' RACE reads; one entry per CDR3 protein, DNA not given. The sample has some 140,000 distinct CDR3 sequences; the top ten hold approximately 0.5%. Sequencing input: naive CXCR3+ CD8+ T cells from blood. All receptors derive from a human donor in good health. Some clones in this sample may be carry-over from other donors' samples. CDR3s include the opening cysteine and the closing phenylalanine or tryptophan.

J: TRBJ2-1; V: TRBV20-1; CDR3: CSYLKNSYNEQFF
J: TRBJ2-1; V: TRBV5-4; CDR3: CASSFGLFLNNEQFF
J: TRBJ2-3; V: TRBV7-8; CDR3: CASSLGLAGDSDTQYF
J: TRBJ2-5; V: TRBV29-1; CDR3: CSVEGLGQGRRTETQYF
J: TRBJ1-3; V: TRBV24-1; CDR3: CATSDLGGNTIYF
J: TRBJ2-2; V: TRBV29-1; CDR3: CSGGQSPVGGELFF
J: TRBJ1-6; V: TRBV12-3/TRBV12-4; CDR3: CASSPRPGSYNSPLHF
J: TRBJ2-7; V: TRBV2; CDR3: CASNQGVLREQYF
J: TRBJ2-7; V: TRBV4-2; CDR3: CASSQDQMEQYF
J: TRBJ2-1; V: TRBV12-3/TRBV12-4; CDR3: CASRGAGTPGHEQFF
J: TRBJ2-3; V: TRBV15; CDR3: CATSRGRGLAGFTDTQYF
J: TRBJ2-7; V: TRBV20-1; CDR3: CSATGTASYEQYF
J: TRBJ2-7; V: TRBV7-6; CDR3: CASSQKAVYELYF
J: TRBJ2-7; V: TRBV7-2; CDR3: CASGGVSYEQYF
J: TRBJ1-5; V: TRBV28; CDR3: CASSPPGQENQPQHF
J: TRBJ1-2; V: TRBV25-1; CDR3: CASSAGIGGYGYTF
J: TRBJ2-7; V: TRBV4-1; CDR3: CASSPAGYEQYF
J: TRBJ1-1; V: TRBV19; CDR3: CASGLGPGTEAFF
J: TRBJ2-1; V: TRBV2; CDR3: CASRQTIYNEQFF
J: TRBJ1-1; V: TRBV7-9; CDR3: CASSPRQSGATEAFF
J: TRBJ2-2; V: TRBV5-5; CDR3: CASSLWNLGAGELFF
J: TRBJ2-7; V: TRBV7-9; CDR3: CASSLVRDEQYF
J: TRBJ2-7; V: TRBV7-9; CDR3: CASSTGQSSYEQYF
J: TRBJ2-3; V: TRBV5-1; CDR3: CASSPGGFSTDTQYF
J: TRBJ1-1; V: TRBV29-1; CDR3: CSVGGPSGGTEAFF
J: TRBJ2-2; V: TRBV6-2/TRBV6-3; CDR3: CASSFGVLSNTGELFF
J: TRBJ2-5; V: TRBV5-6; CDR3: CASSEDLTRVSETQYF
J: TRBJ2-2; V: TRBV11-1; CDR3: CASSLVSATEVIGTGELFF
J: TRBJ2-5; V: TRBV9; CDR3: CASSILGGTETQYF
J: TRBJ2-7; V: TRBV7-8; CDR3: CASGGISYEQYF
J: TRBJ2-7; V: TRBV18; CDR3: CASSPPFGSDEQYF
J: TRBJ1-2; V: TRBV6-5; CDR3: CASSKTGGSPYGYTF
J: TRBJ2-1; V: TRBV2; CDR3: CASSHGVGGSYNEQFF
J: TRBJ2-2; V: TRBV5-6; CDR3: CASSFGTGMTGELFF
J: TRBJ2-7; V: TRBV15; CDR3: CATSDPGGVEKYF
J: TRBJ2-7; V: TRBV20-1; CDR3: CSARDSGQLYEQYF
J: TRBJ2-3; V: TRBV20-1; CDR3: CSARGGDDGLAGWDTQYF
J: TRBJ1-5; V: TRBV19; CDR3: CASSIRFGGAGNQPQHF
J: TRBJ2-1; V: TRBV6-5; CDR3: CASSGGEYNEQFF
J: TRBJ2-1; V: TRBV12-3/TRBV12-4; CDR3: CASSKTSGLNEQFF
J: TRBJ2-1; V: TRBV5-5; CDR3: CASSLDTHNEQFF
J: TRBJ1-2; V: TRBV30; CDR3: CAWSVGSYYGYTF
J: TRBJ2-1; V: TRBV6-5; CDR3: CASSITWTSGSYNEQFF
J: TRBJ2-7; V: TRBV20-1; CDR3: CSAGKPGLLVYEQYF
J: TRBJ2-6; V: TRBV10-3; CDR3: CAISELALSGANVLTF
J: TRBJ1-4; V: TRBV28; CDR3: CASTQSDANEKLFF
J: TRBJ2-7; V: TRBV15; CDR3: CATSRDWTGGSYEQYF
J: TRBJ2-1; V: TRBV2; CDR3: CASSEWGSLSYNEQFF
J: TRBJ2-5; V: TRBV24-1; CDR3: CATSDGWYSEETQYF
J: TRBJ2-3; V: TRBV9; CDR3: CASSQGLAASTDTQYF
J: TRBJ2-1; V: TRBV19; CDR3: CASSIVATRVYNEQFF
J: TRBJ2-2; V: TRBV28; CDR3: CATTALRSPSNTGELFF
J: TRBJ2-3; V: TRBV20-1; CDR3: CSANSGGLTDTQYF
J: TRBJ2-3; V: TRBV7-9; CDR3: CASSTLPSGLDPDTQYF
J: TRBJ2-1; V: TRBV20-1; CDR3: CSARVIGHLSSYNEQFF